The 28 T cell receptor beta chains below all came from one sample that was sequenced in a study of blood T cell repertoires in COVID-19. Profiling relied on immunoSEQ multiplex PCR, and the TCRdb table lists in-frame clones only, not all of them. Of about 220,000 clones listed, 75% to 90% were seen once; the top ten hold roughly 5%. The material sequenced was peripheral blood. The origin of the receptors is a human donor in a cohort sampled during active COVID-19.

The chain couples TRBV5-4 to TRBJ2-7, with 7 bases matching TRBD1. CDR3 length: 14 residues. Unmatched junction bases numbered 5, after V lost 4 bases and J lost 1 base. The V gene's germline CDR1 is SGHNT and CDR2 YYREEE (reference sequence). The CDR3 protein is CASSDRTGSYEQYF. The DNA for the CDR3 is TGTGCCAGCAGCGATAGGACAGGATCCTACGAGCAGTACTTC.

This chain links TRBV28 with TRBJ1-2; D gene uncertain. V was trimmed by 6 bases and J by 5 bases, leaving 19 bases between them. Germline V gene data show CDR1 as MDHEN and CDR2 as SYDVKM. The CDR3 spans 15 residues. CDR3 in DNA: TGTGCCAGCAGGGCCCCCTCGGGGTCTGGTTATGGCTACACCTTC. Its translation: CASRAPSGSGYGYTF.

In DNA form, the CDR3 reads TGTGCCTGGAGACCGGGAAGAACTGAAGCTTTCTTT. Translated, it gives CAWRPGRTEAFF. The rearrangement uses TRBV30 and TRBJ1-1; D is undetermined. V was shortened by 3 bases and J by 5 bases, with 10 bases between the two germline ends. CDR1 and CDR2 from the germline V gene are GTSNPN and SVGIG (reference sequence). The CDR3 is 12 residues long. Filled out from reference TRBV30 and TRBJ1-1, the complete variable domain reads SQTIHQWPATLVQPVGSPLSLECTVEGTSNPNLYWYRQAAGRGLQLLFYSVGIGQISSEVPQNLSASRPQDRQFILSSKKLLLSDSGFYLCAWRPGRTEAFFGQGTRLTVV.

The chain employs TRBV6-2 or TRBV6-3 and TRBJ2-1, with TRBD2 identical over 11 bases. Trimming at V came to 2 bases and at J to 0 bases, leaving 9 bases not matched to a gene. This CDR3 region has 19 residues. The germline V gene encodes CDR1 MNHEY and CDR2 SVGEGT. The CDR3 here is CASSYAGTSGASSYNEQFF. The CDR3 bases are TGTGCCAGCAGTTACGCCGGGACTAGCGGAGCTAGCTCCTACAATGAGCAGTTCTTC.

This chain links TRBV5-4 with TRBJ1-1; unclear D gene. Germline CDR1 SGHNT, CDR2 YYREEE (reference sequence). V was shortened by 0 bases and J by 11 bases, with 20 bases between the two germline ends. The CDR3 consists of 15 residues. The CDR3 sequence: CASSLAAGNIHGAFF. The CDR3 DNA is TGTGCCAGCAGCTTGGCTGCGGGGAACATCCATGGGGCTTTCTTT.

This chain links TRBV27 with TRBJ2-7; D uncertain. In germline, CDR1 is MNHEY, CDR2 SMNVEV (reference sequence). The length of the CDR3 is 16 residues. The V and J ends lost 6 bases and 3 bases respectively, with 21 bases between them. This CDR3 reads CASSLSTAIPIYEQYF. In DNA, the CDR3 is TGTGCCAGCAGCCTAAGTACAGCCATTCCGATCTACGAGCAGTACTTC.

The chain has TRBV5-6 and TRBJ2-1; 7 bases fit TRBD2. The CDR3 length is 16 residues. Per the germline V gene, CDR1 is SGHDT and CDR2 is YYEEEE. V lost 0 bases to trimming and J lost 8 bases; unmatched junction nucleotides: 11. The CDR3 sequence: CASSLAGLTGRDEQFF. CDR3 nucleotides: TGTGCCAGCAGCTTGGCTGGCTTGACGGGGAGGGATGAGCAGTTCTTC.

The V call is TRBV6-1, the J call TRBJ2-5; weak D call: TRBD2 (6 bases). The germline CDR1 and CDR2 sequences are MNHNS and SASEGT. The CDR3 covers 14 residues. Deletions cut 1 base from V and 5 bases from J, with 11 bases between. The CDR3 spells CASSEGGSGETQYF. DNA of the CDR3: TGTGCCAGCAGTGAAGGAGGCAGCGGGGAGACCCAGTACTTC.

The chain couples TRBV11-3 to TRBJ2-7, with 7 positions matching TRBD1. CDR3 length: 14 residues. V was pared by 5 bases and J by 0 bases, with 4 bases of the junction left unmatched. CDR1 is SGHNT and CDR2 is YENEEA in the germline V gene. The CDR3 spells CASSGTGVSYEQYF. The CDR3 region has the DNA TGTGCCAGCAGCGGAACAGGGGTCTCCTACGAGCAGTACTTC.

The rearrangement joins TRBV28 to TRBJ1-6; no firm D call. V lost 8 bases and J lost 0, with 11 bases in between. Germline CDR1 is MDHEN and CDR2 is SYDVKM. This CDR3 has 15 amino acids. The CDR3 loop reads CASLGGSSYNSPLHF. CDR3 DNA: TGTGCCAGCTTAGGCGGAAGCTCCTATAATTCACCCCTCCACTTT.

This chain joins TRBV9 and TRBJ2-1; 12 bases are shared with TRBD2. CDR3 length equals 16 residues. Per the germline V gene, CDR1 is SGDLS and CDR2 is YYNGEE. V lost 0 bases, J lost 12 bases, and 10 bases stayed unmatched. The CDR3 DNA sequence: TGTGCCAGCAGCGTAGATCCCCTAGCGGGAGGGCCTCGGCAGTTCTTC. This encodes CASSVDPLAGGPRQFF.

The V call is TRBV28, the J call TRBJ1-4, with a possible D match to TRBD1 (5 bases). The CDR3 consists of 17 residues. With 4 bases removed from V and 0 bases from J, the gap between germline ends came to 15 bases. Per the germline V gene, CDR1 is MDHEN and CDR2 is SYDVKM. CDR3 in DNA: TGTGCCAGCAGTTCCCCGGCAGGACATGCAACTAATGAAAAACTGTTTTTT. It specifies CASSSPAGHATNEKLFF.

The chain has TRBV5-1 and TRBJ1-2; no reliable D call. The V gene lost 6 bases and the J gene lost 10 bases, with 28 bases spanning the gap. There are 16 residues in the CDR3. Germline loops: CDR1 SGHRS, CDR2 YFSETQ. Here the CDR3 DNA reads TGCGCCAGCAAGAACTTATCAGCGGGCCGGATGTTTGACTACACCTTC. This sequence encodes CASKNLSAGRMFDYTF.

This chain joins TRBV6-2 or TRBV6-3 and TRBJ2-6, with 7 bases that match TRBD1. Germline-derived CDR1 and CDR2 are MNHEY and SVGEGT. The ends lost 5 bases at V and 0 bases at J; junction bases unmatched: 4. This CDR3 has 16 residues. As DNA, the CDR3 is TGTGCCAGCAGTCGAACAGGGGCCTCTGGGGCCAACGTCCTGACTTTC. Translated: CASSRTGASGANVLTF.

The chain employs TRBV7-2 and TRBJ1-4; D remains ambiguous. Germline lookup yields CDR1 SGHTA and CDR2 FQGNSA. The CDR3 length is 15 residues. Trimming cost V 3 bases and J 8 bases, with 16 bases left between them. CDR3 sequence reads: CASSFGGPGREKLFF. DNA for the CDR3: TGTGCCAGCAGCTTCGGCGGGCCAGGCCGGGAAAAACTGTTTTTT.

The chain employs TRBV5-1 and TRBJ2-3; a possible D gene is TRBD1 (6 bases). Trimming took 0 bases from V and 4 from J, leaving 15 bases between them. Per the germline V gene, CDR1 is SGHRS and CDR2 is YFSETQ. This CDR3 contains 16 residues. CDR3 in amino acids: CASSLARDIQADTQYF. The CDR3 nucleotides read TGCGCCAGCAGCTTGGCCCGGGACATTCAAGCAGATACGCAGTATTTT.

The chain is built from TRBV27 and TRBJ1-4; 7 bases are a match to TRBD1. J was trimmed by 3 bases and V by 6 bases; bases with no gene match: 7. From germline, CDR1 is MNHEY and CDR2 SMNVEV (reference sequence). The CDR3 length is 15 residues. Here the CDR3 DNA reads TGTGCCAGCAGCTCCCAGGGGGTCTCTAATGAAAAACTGTTTTTT. It specifies CASSSQGVSNEKLFF.

The chain uses TRBV18 and TRBJ1-1; TRBD1 might be the D (5 bases). Trimming left V 7 bases short and J 1 base short, with 10 bases between. Germline V lookup: CDR1 KGHSH, CDR2 LQKENI. The CDR3 runs to 13 residues. The chain's CDR3 is CASYLGGNTEAFF. For the CDR3, the DNA is TGTGCCAGCTATTTGGGGGGGAACACTGAAGCTTTCTTT.

The V call is TRBV7-2, the J call TRBJ1-2, with 7 bases that match TRBD1. CDR3 size: 16 residues. Per germline, CDR1 SGHTA and CDR2 FQGNSA. Trimming cost V 7 bases and J 8 bases; bases outside gene matches: 19. The CDR3 nucleotides read TGTGCCAGCAACATCTCTCCCGGGACAGCGCTAGAAGGCTACACCTTC. Its protein product is CASNISPGTALEGYTF.

The V and J genes are TRBV28 and TRBJ1-1; no clear D. Trimming removed 5 bases from V and 7 bases from J, with 11 bases in between. The CDR3 has 12 amino acids. Germline V gene data show CDR1 as MDHEN and CDR2 as SYDVKM. In DNA form, the CDR3 reads TGTGCCAGCAGTCAGGCGGGAGTTGAAGCTTTCTTT. This gives the protein CASSQAGVEAFF.

V is TRBV27 and J is TRBJ2-3, with 8 nucleotides matching TRBD2. V dropped 4 bases and J dropped 4; count of bases not matched to a gene: 7. Germline assignment: CDR1 MNHEY and CDR2 SMNVEV (reference sequence). The CDR3 consists of 15 residues. The CDR3 protein is CASSSYGAGADTQYF. CDR3 nucleotide sequence: TGTGCCAGCAGTTCTTACGGAGCGGGAGCAGATACGCAGTATTTT.

The rearrangement joins TRBV12-5 to TRBJ1-3, with D tentatively TRBD1 (5 bases). The CDR3 is made up of 13 amino acids. Trimming stripped 4 bases from V and 2 bases from J, with 6 bases between. Germline loops: CDR1 LGHNT, CDR2 FRNRAP. This CDR3 reads CASGSGTGNTIYF. The DNA of the CDR3 is TGTGCTAGTGGTTCAGGGACTGGAAACACCATATATTTT.

This chain joins TRBV10-3 and TRBJ1-1, with TRBD1 as a possible D gene (5 bases). Germline V gene lookup returns CDR1 ENHRY and CDR2 SYGVKD. CDR3 size: 15 residues. With 0 bases removed from V and 3 bases from J, the gap between germline ends came to 11 bases. CDR3 protein: CAISESEDTYTEAFF. The CDR3 region has the DNA TGTGCCATCAGTGAGTCAGAGGACACGTACACTGAAGCTTTCTTT.

The rearrangement uses TRBV18 and TRBJ1-1; 10 nucleotides match TRBD1. Trimming removed 6 bases from V and 4 bases from J; junction bases left unmatched: 5. Germline CDR1 and CDR2: KGHSH and LQKENI. This CDR3 has 14 residues. The CDR3 sequence is CASSPDRGSTEAFF. The CDR3 nucleotides read TGTGCCAGCTCTCCGGACAGGGGGAGCACTGAAGCTTTCTTT.

V gene TRBV6-2 or TRBV6-3 combines with J gene TRBJ1-1, with D possibly being TRBD1 (6 bases). The germline gives CDR1 MNHEY, CDR2 SVGEGT. V was cut by 6 bases and J by 2 bases, with 19 bases left in between. The CDR3 is 16 amino acids. The CDR3 loop is CASSRSPQQGNTEAFF. CDR3 in DNA: TGTGCCAGCAGCCGTAGCCCCCAACAGGGTAACACTGAAGCTTTCTTT.

The J gene is TRBJ1-2, the V gene TRBV28, with TRBD1 as a possible D gene (5 bases). With 6 bases removed from V and 9 bases from J, the gap between germline ends came to 23 bases. The CDR3 spans 15 residues. Germline V CDR1 and CDR2: MDHEN, SYDVKM. CDR3 region: CASSFLGGEVIRYTF. The CDR3 DNA sequence: TGTGCCAGCAGCTTCCTGGGGGGGGAGGTAATTCGCTACACCTTC.

The J gene is TRBJ1-2, the V gene TRBV4-3; 9 bases map to TRBD1. The CDR3 runs 17 residues. Germline CDR1 is LGHNA and CDR2 is YSLEER. V lost 0 bases, J lost 3 bases, and 8 bases stayed unmatched. In DNA, the CDR3 is TGCGCCAGCAGCCAAGATCCGGGACAGGGAGCCTACTATGGCTACACCTTC. Its translation: CASSQDPGQGAYYGYTF.

V usage is TRBV3-1 (or the pseudogene TRBV3-2) and J usage is TRBJ2-4; 10 nucleotides line up with TRBD2. Trimming removed 0 bases from V and 2 bases from J; junction bases left unmatched: 13. This CDR3 is 20 amino acids long. Germline CDR1 reads LGHDT; CDR2 reads YNNKEL (reference sequence). The CDR3 region has the DNA TGTGCCAGCAGCCAAGATATGGGACCCCTAGCGGGAGTTACCAAAAACATTCAGTACTTC. Translating it yields CASSQDMGPLAGVTKNIQYF.